This T cell receptor beta chain was sequenced in a study of blood T cell repertoires in COVID-19 (dated by TCRdb to the early 2020s). With regard to the full study: Collaborator samples came from the United States, Italy and Spain and covered acute and convalescent phases of COVID-19. The prospective study material was composed of cDNA or gDNA derived from T cells, B-cell-depleted T cells, or PBMCs. Deeply sampled blood TCRbeta repertoires from subjects exposed to, actively infected with, or recovered from COVID-19 were included in the dataset. The repertoires were made available in a free public database intended to serve as a resource for research on the immune response to SARS-CoV-2. The samples were drawn from two sources: the first 160 participants of the ongoing ImmuneRACE study, and 1,200 or so subjects contributed by 6 global collaborators. Nearly every sample came with metadata listing a de-identified subject ID, COVID-19 status, age in years and sex. Where available, HLA class I and class II types were taken from metadata supplied by the sample provider and were not determined by assay-based typing. The study at large found these results: The amount of clinical and demographic metadata varied by source and participant and was provided uncurated.

As regards this clone: The specificity of this receptor is unknown. Base qualities were left out, and no much larger clone turns up one base away.

The immunoSEQ Assay, a bias-controlled multiplex PCR, was used to amplify TCRbeta CDR3 regions from genomic DNA. Per the source publication's procedure: Within the assay, amplification of reference gene primers was used to estimate how many nucleated cells each sample contained. To quantify the absolute abundance of each unique TCRbeta CDR3 rearrangement, sequence reads were collapsed and filtered. Productive Simpson clonality was computed per sample as the square root of Simpson's diversity index over productive rearrangements. TCRdb stores this immuneACCESS table with in-frame sequences only. Part of the clones is absent; in the studies checked, under half of the shortfall reflects unresolved V genes, and no reason is known for the rest. The V and J calls and the clone size are those of that table, but D and trimming were determined from the DNA. Counted in this sample were 100,000 or so clones; approximately 85% of them appeared once. The ten most abundant clones make up around 6.5% of the sample.

The collaborating institutions used their own protocols to collect whole blood in K2EDTA tubes. For TCRbeta analysis, collaborators shipped samples in one of three forms: frozen whole blood, isolated PBMCs, or DNA extracted from either of those sample types. The sequenced sample was peripheral blood. The receptor was derived from a woman aged 60-75 years with acute or convalescent COVID-19.

The CDR3 sequence is CASSFSQGTGETQYF. The DNA reads TGTGCCAGCAGTTTTTCCCAGGGGACAGGGGAGACCCAGTACTTC. The rearranged segments are TRBV6-5 and TRBJ2-5; 9 middle bases align to TRBD1. According to the germline V gene, CDR1 reads MNHEY and CDR2 reads SVGAGI. Its CDR3 holds 15 amino acids, cysteine through phenylalanine. Here the CDR3 DNA is all that survives: 45 bases in frame from base 1. The V end gives up 4 bases and the J end 5 bases, leaving 8 bases in the junction not matched to a gene.